This entry is about one TCR beta chain. Its antigen is not identified. The source of the sample is a study of cytomegalovirus exposure and HLA in healthy donors. Study-level findings and limits: In a later analysis, a missense DCLRE1C variant was linked to TCR beta V- and J-gene trimming. Analyses of presence and absence presupposed an approximately uniform sequencing depth across donors. A further, later analysis showed that HLA-associated TCR beta chains (compared with equally common others) were more clonally expanded. Common viral pathogens seemed to be connected with several of the most significant clusters, according to a later analysis.

J gave up 2 bases and V 2 bases, and 7 bases lay outside the gene matches. CDR1 and CDR2 (germline): MGHRA, YSYEKL. The CDR3 runs 16 residues. This PCR relied on a set of 60 Vbeta primers and 13 Jbeta primers. Using immunoSEQ multiplex PCR, the repertoire was profiled, and TCRdb retains in-frame clones only, with some absent. In the table there are 150,000 to 200,000 clones, 70% to 90% of which are singletons. Sequencing was performed on PBMCs. The rearrangement links TRBV4-1 to TRBJ2-7, with 9 bases identical to TRBD1. The receptor's source is a woman aged 18-30 years in good health and CMV-seronegative. CDR3 amino acids: CASSQSRDRDAYEQYF. DNA of the CDR3: TGCGCCAGCAGCCAATCCCGGGACAGGGATGCCTACGAGCAGTACTTC.